The 7 T cell receptor beta chains below were found in one sample sequenced in a study of blood T cell repertoires in COVID-19. Profiling relied on immunoSEQ multiplex PCR, and the TCRdb table lists in-frame clones only, not all of them. The repertoire has roughly 99,000 clones, approximately 84% of them found once; the top ten carry approximately 12%. Source material: peripheral blood. The origin of the receptors is a woman older than 75 with acute or convalescent COVID-19.

This clone occurred once. The rearrangement links TRBV15 to TRBJ2-2; possibly TRBD1 for D (5 bases). This CDR3 has 16 amino acids. The V end lost 0 bases, the J end lost 2 bases, and 10 bases lay between the germline ends. The germline gives CDR1 LNHNV, CDR2 YYDKDF (reference sequence). The CDR3 DNA reads TGTGCCACCAGCAGAGATCTGGACACCAACACCGGGGAGCTGTTTTTT. The encoded protein is CATSRDLDTNTGELFF.

The rearrangement links TRBV5-4 to TRBJ1-2; possibly TRBD1 for D (6 bases). With 3 bases removed from V and 4 bases from J, the gap between germline ends came to 13 bases. This CDR3 region has 14 residues. Germline V gene data show CDR1 as SGHNT and CDR2 as YYREEE (reference sequence). CDR3 sequence: CASSSNRAGYGYTF. In DNA, the CDR3 is TGTGCCAGCAGCTCGAACAGGGCCGGCTATGGCTACACCTTC.

V usage is TRBV5-1 and J usage is TRBJ1-1, with 10 bases identical to TRBD1. J was trimmed by 6 bases and V by 3 bases; bases with no gene match: 14. Germline V gives CDR1 SGHRS, CDR2 YFSETQ. The CDR3 runs 17 residues. The CDR3 spells CASSSPGQGSQNAEAFF. For the CDR3, the DNA is TGCGCCAGCAGCTCGCCGGGACAGGGGTCCCAAAACGCTGAAGCTTTCTTT.

The V gene is TRBV7-9, the J gene TRBJ1-4; 10 bases align to TRBD1. The CDR3 is 17 amino acids. Trimming took 3 bases from V and 0 from J; bases not matched to a gene: 4. Germline CDR1 reads SEHNR; CDR2 reads FQNEAQ (reference sequence). DNA of the CDR3: TGTGCCAGCAGCTTTGACAGGGGGCGGGCAACTAATGAAAAACTGTTTTTT. Amino acids: CASSFDRGRATNEKLFF.

This chain connects TRBV18 to TRBJ1-3; D unclear. The CDR3 is 16 amino acids. V lost 1 base and J lost 0, with 10 bases in between. Germline V gene sequence: CDR1 KGHSH, CDR2 LQKENI. The CDR3 spells CASSPLSVVSGNTIYF. The CDR3 DNA reads as TGTGCCAGCTCACCACTCTCAGTGGTCTCTGGAAACACCATATATTTT.

In this sample, this clone turned up a few times. The chain is built from TRBV19 and TRBJ1-5, with 7 bases matching TRBD1. CDR3 size: 14 residues. The ends lost 8 bases at V and 4 bases at J; junction bases unmatched: 8. Germline CDR1 reads LNHDA; CDR2 reads SQIVND (reference sequence). The CDR3 sequence: CASATGKKNQPQHF. The CDR3 nucleotides read TGTGCCAGTGCGACAGGGAAGAAAAATCAGCCCCAGCATTTT.

The rearrangement links TRBV6-5 to TRBJ1-5, with D perhaps matching TRBD1 (5 bases). CDR1 is MNHEY and CDR2 is SVGAGI in the germline V gene. There are 14 residues in the CDR3. Trimming left V 7 bases short and J 5 bases short, with 15 bases between. CDR3: CASTGWRVDQPQHF. Here the CDR3 DNA reads TGTGCCAGCACAGGGTGGCGAGTGGATCAGCCCCAGCATTTT.